The TCR beta chain described here comes from a study of persistence of HIV-infected CD4 T cells. General study points: Degenerate expanded CDR3beta sequences were enriched among CMV- and Gag-responding cells.

Lysates of CMV-infected fibroblasts at 10 ug/mL stimulated these cells. CD40L/CD69 double-negative CD45RO-high memory CD4+ T cells were collected. For at least 4 years, plasma HIV-1 RNA was undetectable (<50 copies/mL). As to this clone: Antigen specificity is unknown.

The immunoSEQ assay was version 4, run in survey mode. The table came from immunoSEQ multiplex PCR; TCRdb's copy has only in-frame clones and leaves some out. The sample shows some 41,000 clones, around 80% of them seen only once. This TCR came from an adult man with HIV who was CMV-seropositive. The sample in question was CD4+ T cells sorted from PBMCs after roughly 17-hour stimulation, obtained from a patient who received antiretroviral therapy.

CDR3 loop: CASNPSGGAYNEQFF. The CDR3 DNA reads as TGTGCCAGCAACCCTAGCGGGGGGGCTTACAATGAGCAGTTCTTC. The chain carries TRBV27 and TRBJ2-1; 12 bases fit TRBD2. With V trimmed by 7 bases and J by 4 bases, 5 bases remained unmatched. The CDR3 has 15 residues. Germline values: CDR1 MNHEY, CDR2 SMNVEV (reference sequence).